This T cell receptor beta chain was captured by sequencing in a study of CD8+CD57+ T cells in acquired aplastic anemia (dated by TCRdb to between 2018 and 2020). For the study in its entirety: DNA extracted from sorted CD4+ and CD8+ cells had a mean of approximately 3.4 ug, with a range of about 0.19 to 27.4 ug. A CD8+CD57+ expansion meant a frequency higher than the mean frequency seen in healthy subjects. Study-level results and caveats: Between patients and healthy controls, no significant difference in CD8+ Simpson's diversity was found (P=0.060). Around 27 CD8+ CDR3 sequences were shared between patients and controls but appeared highly expressed in patients and within their immunodominant clones.

CDR1 and CDR2 are drawn from the germline V gene (reference sequence): LNHDA, SQIVND. V is pruned by 3 bases and J by 7 bases, leaving 7 bases of the junction without a gene match. The CDR3 measures 17 amino acids from cysteine to phenylalanine. The sequence is cut down to CDR3 DNA, 51 bases in frame from base 1. TCR beta VDJ combination and CDR3 sequence profiling used genomic DNA as the template. TCR repertoire sequencing was run on an Illumina HiSeq 2000. In the paper's pipeline: TRBV/TRBJ rearrangement plots, CDR3 size and DJ length profiles, and Simpson's diversity index were used to evaluate the repertoires. The most abundant DNA sequence in the deep sequencing data was defined as the immunodominant clone. CDR3 amino acid sequences were screened for sharing across subjects and were compared with published repertoires and the VDJdb database. TCRdb reprocessed the public reads (quality trimming at Q25 with fastp, clone calling with MiXCR) and kept in-frame beta chains. Records with the same CDR3 protein are collapsed into one entry carrying the most frequent genes and DNA. TCRdb's processing, not the authors' own work, is the source of the V and J calls. The sample records over 250,000 distinct CDR3 sequences, around three fifths of which are singletons. Jointly, the top ten make up 1.3% of the sample.

This clonotype has ten or more counts. This clone's antigen is unknown. One base away there is no much larger clone; base qualities are not given. Patients chosen for sequencing had shown expansion of CD8+CD57+ cells by flow cytometry. All patients had severe acquired aplastic anemia diagnosed by International Study of Aplastic Anemia and Agranulocytosis and Camitta criteria. Patients had received no therapy at the time of blood sampling. In the study, sorted CD4+ and CD8+ blood T cells from patients with severe aplastic anemia and from healthy subjects underwent deep sequencing of TCR repertoires. Patients were enrolled under clinicaltrials.gov protocols 00001620, 01623167, 00001397, 00071045, 00081523 and 00961064 in the USA. Ficoll-Paque density gradient centrifugation was used to isolate peripheral blood mononuclear cells. Before DNA extraction, CD4+ and CD8+ T cells were sorted by FACS or by magnetic beads.

This receptor was identified in a human donor with aplastic anemia. Sequencing used sorted CD4+, CD8+, or CD8+CD57+ T cells (not recorded which) from PBMCs. The rearranged segments are TRBV19 and TRBJ1-6, with 12 bases aligning to TRBD1. The CDR3 loop reads CASSIGTGGTGNSPLHF. The DNA is TGTGCCAGTAGTATCGGGACAGGGGGCACCGGAAATTCACCCCTCCACTTT. The CDR3 plus the reference TRBV19 and TRBJ1-6 genes for the other parts give the full variable domain: DGGITQSPKYLFRKEGQNVTLSCEQNLNHDAMYWYRQDPGQGLRLIYYSQIVNDFQKGDIAEGYSVSREKKESFPLTVTSAQKNPTAFYLCASSIGTGGTGNSPLHFGNGTRLTVT.